This T cell receptor beta chain appears in the sequencing data of a study of CD8 T cells in ankylosing spondylitis. The V end lost 3 bases, the J end lost 4 bases, and 22 bases lay between the germline ends. This CDR3 has 17 residues. This clonotype was observed a few times. Its antigen is as yet unknown. The study, taken as a whole, reports: Roughly eight highly homologous variants made up a TCR beta motif that seemed to typify ankylosing spondylitis blood. Disease-associated clones were CD8+ and fairly uncommon in peripheral blood.

Libraries for TCR beta were made by quantitative 5'-RACE with molecular barcodes. TCRdb fed the 5' RACE reads into MiXCR, producing one record per CDR3 protein. The sample includes approximately 350,000 distinct CDR3 sequences, around 20% of them seen just once. The receptor comes from a male donor with ankylosing spondylitis or in good health (not recorded which). The V gene is TRBV12-3 or TRBV12-4, the J gene TRBJ2-7; weak D call: TRBD2 (7 bases). Sample: blood, either unsorted or a sorted T cell fraction (not recorded which). As DNA, the CDR3 is TGTGCCAGCAGTTTGGGGCCGCCCCGGGGGGCGTATTACGAGCAGTACTTC. Protein sequence: CASSLGPPRGAYYEQYF.